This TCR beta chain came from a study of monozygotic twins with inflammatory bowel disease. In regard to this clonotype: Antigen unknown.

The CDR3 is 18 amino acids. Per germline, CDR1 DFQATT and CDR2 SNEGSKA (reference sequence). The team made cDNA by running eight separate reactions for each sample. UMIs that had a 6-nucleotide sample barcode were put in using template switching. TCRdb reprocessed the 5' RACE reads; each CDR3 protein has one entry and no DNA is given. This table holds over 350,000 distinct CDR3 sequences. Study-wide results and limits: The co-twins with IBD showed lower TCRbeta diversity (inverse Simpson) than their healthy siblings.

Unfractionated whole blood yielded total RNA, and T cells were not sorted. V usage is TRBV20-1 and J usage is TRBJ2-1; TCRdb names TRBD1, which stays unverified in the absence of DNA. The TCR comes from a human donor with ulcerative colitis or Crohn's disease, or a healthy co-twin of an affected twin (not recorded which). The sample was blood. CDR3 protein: CSARVLGSPGMMGNEQFF.